The 21 T cell receptor beta chains below come from one sample, sequenced in a study of identical twins. One entry per CDR3 protein results from TCRdb running MiXCR on the 5' RACE reads. This sample has 400,000 to 500,000 distinct CDR3 sequences, with approximately 17% found just once. Source material: naive T cells sorted from blood. These receptor sequences come from a man aged 50-59 years in good health.

This clonotype was observed a few times. This chain links TRBV24-1 with TRBJ2-1; D possibly corresponds to TRBD1 (5 bases). The germline CDR1 and CDR2 sequences are KGHDR and SFDVKD. Deletions cut 10 bases from V and 8 bases from J, with 17 bases between. The CDR3 is 13 residues long. The CDR3 is CATGSGAIDEQFF. DNA of the CDR3: TGTGCCACAGGCTCTGGGGCTATCGATGAGCAGTTCTTC.

This clonotype was counted only a few times. This chain connects TRBV9 to TRBJ1-1; no clear D. The germline CDR1 and CDR2 sequences are SGDLS and YYNGEE. The germline V and J ends were trimmed by 7 bases and 8 bases, with 18 bases remaining between them. This CDR3 is 13 amino acids long. The CDR3 sequence: CASRSTPSGEAFF. For the CDR3, the DNA is TGTGCCAGCCGCTCGACACCCTCGGGCGAAGCTTTCTTT.

The genes are TRBV6-5 and TRBJ2-5; D uncertain. Trimming took off 0 bases at V and 5 bases at J, with 10 bases between the two ends. Germline V gene lookup returns CDR1 MNHEY and CDR2 SVGAGI. This CDR3 comprises 14 residues. CDR3 amino acids: CASSYSGFTETQYF. The CDR3 DNA reads as TGTGCCAGCAGTTACTCGGGCTTCACGGAGACCCAGTACTTC.

This clonotype appeared a few times. CDR3 protein: CASSPETSGSDTQYF. The CDR3 nucleotides are TGTGCCAGCAGCCCTGAGACTAGCGGATCAGATACGCAGTATTTT. V gene TRBV9 combines with J gene TRBJ2-3; 9 nucleotides match TRBD2. CDR3 size: 15 residues. Germline V gene lookup returns CDR1 SGDLS and CDR2 YYNGEE. Losses at the gene ends were 4 bases for V and 4 bases for J; bases not matched to a gene: 7. Full variable domain (missing parts from reference TRBV9 and TRBJ2-3): DSGVTQTPKHLITATGQRVTLRCSPRSGDLSVYWYQQSLDQGLQFLIQYYNGEERAKGNILERFSAQQFPDLHSELNLSSLELGDSALYFCASSPETSGSDTQYFGPGTRLTVL.

The chain links TRBV3-1 to TRBJ1-2; D is unclear. With 1 base removed from V and 5 bases from J, the gap between germline ends came to 14 bases. The CDR3 is 15 residues long. Germline V gives CDR1 LGHDT, CDR2 YNNKEL (reference sequence). The DNA of the CDR3 is TGTGCCAGCAGCCAAGGAGCACGAACCTTTTATGGCTACACCTTC. Its protein product is CASSQGARTFYGYTF.

V and J are TRBV10-3 and TRBJ1-1, with a possible D match to TRBD1 (6 bases). Germline assignment: CDR1 ENHRY and CDR2 SYGVKD. The CDR3 is made up of 12 amino acids. V was pared by 6 bases and J by 6 bases, with 11 bases between. CDR3 sequence reads: CAIRSTGSEAFF. The CDR3, as DNA: TGTGCCATCAGATCGACAGGATCTGAAGCTTTCTTT.

There are many counts of this clonotype. The chain employs TRBV5-1 and TRBJ2-1; D is possibly TRBD2 (6 bases). The CDR3 extends over 16 amino acids. CDR1 SGHRS and CDR2 YFSETQ come from the germline V gene. Trimming removed 1 base at V and 2 bases at J, with 13 bases between. CDR3 nucleotides: TGCGCCAGCAGCTTGCCAGGACTAACTACCTACAATGAGCAGTTCTTC. Translated: CASSLPGLTTYNEQFF.

This clonotype was seen ten or more times. This sequence joins TRBV5-1 and TRBJ2-7; 9 bases are a match to TRBD2. This CDR3 contains 14 residues. J was trimmed by 7 bases and V by 3 bases; bases with no gene match: 8. The germline gives CDR1 SGHRS, CDR2 YFSETQ. The CDR3 DNA reads TGCGCCAGCAGCTGGCGGGAGGGCCGAGATGAGCAGTACTTC. It translates to CASSWREGRDEQYF.

The chain couples TRBV25-1 to TRBJ1-5; no reliable D call. CDR1 is MGHDK, CDR2 SYGVNS, per germline. Trimming took 5 bases from V and 6 from J, leaving 8 bases between them. The CDR3 totals 12 residues. CDR3 sequence: CASSHGPQPQHF. CDR3 coding DNA: TGTGCCAGCAGTCACGGACCTCAGCCCCAGCATTTT.

The chain combines TRBV28 with TRBJ2-7; 13 nucleotides match TRBD2. The ends lost 7 bases at V and 3 bases at J; junction bases unmatched: 3. CDR1 is MDHEN and CDR2 is SYDVKM in the germline V gene. The CDR3 has 14 residues. The CDR3 DNA reads TGTGCCAGCACCTGGACTAGCGGGAGCTACGAGCAGTACTTC. Translation: CASTWTSGSYEQYF. The full variable domain, with the rest looked up from reference TRBV28 and TRBJ2-7, is DVKVTQSSRYLVKRTGEKVFLECVQDMDHENMFWYRQDPGLGLRLIYFSYDVKMKEKGDIPEGYSVSREKKERFSLILESASTNQTSMYLCASTWTSGSYEQYFGPGTRLTVT.

This clonotype turned up a few times. The V gene is TRBV4-2, the J gene TRBJ2-1; TRBD2 might be the D (7 bases). The CDR3 has 15 residues. Germline loops: CDR1 LGHNA, CDR2 YNFKEQ. Trimming stripped 2 bases from V and 7 bases from J, with 15 bases between. The DNA for the CDR3 is TGTGCCAGCAGCCAATTGGGGGGGCTGATGAATGAGCAGTTCTTC. Protein sequence: CASSQLGGLMNEQFF.

This clonotype was counted at least ten times. The chain employs TRBV2 and TRBJ1-6; 7 nucleotides agree with TRBD1. The CDR3 loop spans 14 amino acids. CDR1 is SNHLY, CDR2 FYNNEI, per germline. After removal of 6 bases from V and 5 bases from J, the junction contained 4 bases not matched to a gene. CDR3 DNA: TGTGCCAGCAGGGCCGGGACAGATAATTCACCCCTCCACTTT. Amino acid sequence: CASRAGTDNSPLHF. The entire variable domain, with the rest obtained from reference TRBV2 and TRBJ1-6, is as follows: EPEVTQTPSHQVTQMGQEVILRCVPISNHLYFYWYRQILGQKVEFLVSFYNNEISEKSEIFDDQFSVERPDGSNFTLKIRSTKLEDSAMYFCASRAGTDNSPLHFGNGTRLTVT.

This rearrangement joins TRBV29-1 to TRBJ2-1; no definite D call. CDR3 length: 13 amino acids. Trimming pared 4 bases from V and 4 bases from J, leaving 11 bases between. Germline V gene sequence: CDR1 SQVTM, CDR2 ANQGSEA. The CDR3 loop is CSVVTDIYNEQFF. For the CDR3, the DNA is TGCAGCGTTGTCACCGACATTTACAATGAGCAGTTCTTC.

This clonotype showed up just a few times. The genes are TRBV12-3 or TRBV12-4 and TRBJ2-3; D is undetermined. This CDR3 comprises 17 residues. Trimming took off 6 bases at V and 3 bases at J, with 22 bases between the two ends. CDR3 nucleotide sequence: TGTGCCAGCAGCCGAAATTACCGCCTAGATAATACAGATACGCAGTATTTT. The encoded protein is CASSRNYRLDNTDTQYF.

The chain combines TRBV5-1 with TRBJ1-1; TRBD1 might be the D (6 bases). Germline V gene lookup returns CDR1 SGHRS and CDR2 YFSETQ. The length of the CDR3 is 15 residues. V lost 1 base, J lost 0 bases, and 10 bases lay in between. DNA for the CDR3: TGCGCCAGCAGCTTGATAAGGGGGATGAACACTGAAGCTTTCTTT. Amino acids: CASSLIRGMNTEAFF.

This chain uses TRBV5-5 with TRBJ2-1; 12 nucleotides match TRBD2. Per germline, CDR1 SGHKS and CDR2 YYEKEE (reference sequence). The CDR3 has 16 amino acids. V lost 2 bases and J lost 3; bases outside the gene matches: 3. CDR3 in amino acids: CASSFLAGGYYNEQFF. The CDR3 bases are TGTGCCAGCAGCTTCCTAGCGGGGGGGTACTACAATGAGCAGTTCTTC.

The chain uses TRBV7-6 and TRBJ2-3; 7 bases map to TRBD1. Germline CDR1 is SGHVS and CDR2 is FNYEAQ. The junction had 12 bases not matched to a gene; V was cut back by 5 bases and J by 4 bases. There are 16 residues in the CDR3. This CDR3 reads CASSPRDSYLSDTQYF. In DNA form, the CDR3 reads TGTGCCAGCAGCCCGAGGGACAGTTATCTGTCAGATACGCAGTATTTT.

This clonotype was recorded many times. This sequence joins TRBV18 and TRBJ2-1, with a tentative D call TRBD2 (5 bases). The CDR3 sequence is 15 residues long. Germline lookup yields CDR1 KGHSH and CDR2 LQKENI. The V gene lost 1 base and the J gene lost 7 bases, with 14 bases spanning the gap. CDR3 protein: CASSPLWGDGNEQFF. The CDR3 DNA reads as TGTGCCAGCTCACCACTCTGGGGAGATGGAAATGAGCAGTTCTTC.

This clonotype came up a few times. The chain has TRBV6-2 or TRBV6-3 and TRBJ1-4, with D uncertain. The V end was cut by 6 bases, the J end by 3 bases, with 11 bases between. CDR3 length: 14 residues. Germline V gene data show CDR1 as MNHEY and CDR2 as SVGEGT. CDR3: CASRPVGSNEKLFF. The CDR3, as DNA: TGTGCCAGCAGGCCAGTGGGATCTAATGAAAAACTGTTTTTT.

The chain employs TRBV5-1 and TRBJ2-3, with D possibly being TRBD2 (7 bases). Deletions cut 3 bases from V and 4 bases from J, with 18 bases between. Germline values: CDR1 SGHRS, CDR2 YFSETQ. CDR3 length: 16 amino acids. The CDR3 reads CASSSGGRGPADTQYF. The CDR3 region has the DNA TGCGCCAGCAGCTCGGGGGGCAGGGGCCCGGCAGATACGCAGTATTTT. Drawing the rest from reference TRBV5-1 and TRBJ2-3, the complete variable domain is KAGVTQTPRYLIKTRGQQVTLSCSPISGHRSVSWYQQTPGQGLQFLFEYFSETQRNKGNFPGRFSGRQFSNSRSEMNVSTLELGDSALYLCASSSGGRGPADTQYFGPGTRLTVL.

V usage is TRBV7-9 and J usage is TRBJ2-5; 7 bases fit TRBD1. Germline V gives CDR1 SEHNR, CDR2 FQNEAQ (reference sequence). The junction had 5 bases not matched to a gene; V was cut back by 4 bases and J by 3 bases. This CDR3 is built from 14 residues. The DNA for the CDR3 is TGTGCCAGCAGCTCCCCCACAGGGGAAGAGACCCAGTACTTC. This translates into CASSSPTGEETQYF.